These T cell receptor beta chains were read from a single sample in a study of blood T cell repertoires in COVID-19. Here immunoSEQ multiplex PCR was the method, and the copy in TCRdb shows in-frame clones only, minus some. The sample shows just over 150,000 clones, 70% to 85% of them seen only once. The sequencing input was peripheral blood. These receptors came from a woman older than 75 with acute or convalescent COVID-19. Both conserved end residues are part of each CDR3. D genes are given only for firm matches. The size entry is marked missing in some rows and otherwise reads once, few, many or a size class.

TGCGCCAGCAGCTTTTCCCCTAGCACAGATACGCAGTATTTT,CASSFSPSTDTQYF,TRBV5-1,NA,TRBJ2-3,NA
TGTGCCAGCAGAGATTACAGACAGGAGCAGTACTTC,CASRDYRQEQYF,TRBV6-5,NA,TRBJ2-7,NA
TGTGCCAGCAGTGAATATTCCACTCAAAGATCACCCCTCCACTTT,CASSEYSTQRSPLHF,TRBV25-1,few,TRBJ1-6,NA
TGTGCCACCAGCAGAGGAACAGGGGAGAATGAGCAGTTCTTC,CATSRGTGENEQFF,TRBV15,NA,TRBJ2-1,TRBD1
TGTGCCAGCAGCGATCGACAGGGAATAGGGAGCCCTGAAGCTTTCTTT,CASSDRQGIGSPEAFF,TRBV9,NA,TRBJ1-1,TRBD1
TGTGCCAGTAGTATAGTCCTCGGCGAGCAGTACTTC,CASSIVLGEQYF,TRBV19,NA,TRBJ2-7,NA
TGCGCCAGCAGCTTGGGCGCGGGGTACCAACTGTTTTTT,CASSLGAGYQLFF,TRBV5-1,NA,TRBJ1-4,NA
TGTGCCAGCAGTTTGGGTGGGGCCCTCTCTGGAAACACCATATATTTT,CASSLGGALSGNTIYF,TRBV28,NA,TRBJ1-3,NA
TGTGCCAGCAGCCCCCTCCCGGGACAGGGCTGGAGCGGGGAAAAACTGTTTTTT,CASSPLPGQGWSGEKLFF,TRBV7-2,NA,TRBJ1-4,TRBD1
TGCGCCAGCAGCCCGAGAGCGGGAGGGCCCTACGAGCAGTACTTC,CASSPRAGGPYEQYF,TRBV5-1,NA,TRBJ2-7,TRBD2
TGTGCCACCCGGGGACAGAGAAATCAGCCCCAGCATTTT,CATRGQRNQPQHF,TRBV6-5,NA,TRBJ1-5,TRBD1
TGTGCCAGCAGCTTCCAGGAGCCAGGGACTGAAGCTTTCTTT,CASSFQEPGTEAFF,TRBV5-6,NA,TRBJ1-1,NA
TGTGCCAGCAGCTTGGGGACAGCTTTCAATCAGCCCCAGCATTTT,CASSLGTAFNQPQHF,TRBV5-8,NA,TRBJ1-5,NA
TGTGCCAGCAGTTACCCCCCAGGATCCTATGGCTACACCTTC,CASSYPPGSYGYTF,TRBV6-2/TRBV6-3,NA,TRBJ1-2,NA
TGCGCCAGCAGCTTGCGAGGGGGCGGCCACGAGCAGTACTTC,CASSLRGGGHEQYF,TRBV5-1,NA,TRBJ2-7,TRBD1
TGCGCCAGCAGCTTCGCAGGGAGGGGAACTGAAGCTTTCTTT,CASSFAGRGTEAFF,TRBV5-1,once,TRBJ1-1,NA
TGTGCCAGCAGCTTACGTCAGGGGGGCACCCTAGAGCTCGAGCAGTACTTC,CASSLRQGGTLELEQYF,TRBV11-2,few,TRBJ2-7,NA
TGTGCCAGCAGCCAAGATACGGGAACCGTCAATGAGCAGTTCTTC,CASSQDTGTVNEQFF,TRBV4-2,NA,TRBJ2-1,NA
TGTGCCAGTAGCTCCGTGTTCCTCTCTGGGGCCAACGTCCTGACTTTC,CASSSVFLSGANVLTF,TRBV19,NA,TRBJ2-6,NA
TGTGCCAGCAGTTACACTTGGACAGGCCTCTATGGCTACACCTTC,CASSYTWTGLYGYTF,TRBV6-5,once,TRBJ1-2,TRBD1
TGTGCCAGCAGACTAGGACAGGGGAACTACGAGCAGTACTTC,CASRLGQGNYEQYF,TRBV6-5,NA,TRBJ2-7,TRBD1
TGTGCCACCAGGGGGAGCTGGGCGGATACGCAGTATTTT,CATRGSWADTQYF,TRBV15,NA,TRBJ2-3,NA
TGTGCCAGCAGCTCCTGGACAGCCAGGGGTACTGAAGCTTTCTTT,CASSSWTARGTEAFF,TRBV7-9,NA,TRBJ1-1,NA
TGTGCCAGCAGTTATCTAGCGGGAGGGCTGAGCTCCTACGAGCAGTACTTC,CASSYLAGGLSSYEQYF,TRBV5-5,NA,TRBJ2-7,TRBD2
TGTGCCAGTAGTATCAACAGTATCTACGAGCAGTACTTC,CASSINSIYEQYF,TRBV19,NA,TRBJ2-7,NA
TGCGCCAGCAGCTTGACTCAGGGGAGAACTGAAGCTTTCTTT,CASSLTQGRTEAFF,TRBV5-1,NA,TRBJ1-1,NA